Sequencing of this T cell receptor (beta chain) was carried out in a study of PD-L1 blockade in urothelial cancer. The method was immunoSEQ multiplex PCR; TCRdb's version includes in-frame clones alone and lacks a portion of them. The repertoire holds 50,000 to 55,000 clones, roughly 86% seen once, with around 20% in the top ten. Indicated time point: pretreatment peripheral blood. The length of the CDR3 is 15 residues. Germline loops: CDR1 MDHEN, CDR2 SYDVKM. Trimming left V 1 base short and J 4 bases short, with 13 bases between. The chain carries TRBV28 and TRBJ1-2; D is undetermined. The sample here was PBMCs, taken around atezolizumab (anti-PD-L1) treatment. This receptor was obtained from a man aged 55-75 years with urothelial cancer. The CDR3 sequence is CASSLLFTEGYGYTF. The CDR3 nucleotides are TGTGCCAGCAGTTTATTGTTCACTGAGGGCTATGGCTACACCTTC.